Below are 17 T cell receptor beta chains sequenced from a single sample in a study of blood T cell repertoires in COVID-19 (dated by TCRdb to about 2020). Libraries were built with the immunoSEQ multiplex PCR assay. TCRdb's version of the immuneACCESS table is confined to in-frame rearrangements and falls short of the full clone set. An unresolved V gene accounts for under half of the shortfall where checked; the remainder is of unknown origin. In this sample the table shows about 78,000 clones, around 77% of which occur a single time. Jointly, the top ten make up about 10% of the sample. Sequenced: peripheral blood. All receptors derive from a human donor in a cohort sampled during active COVID-19.

The table lists this clone with a few counts. The chain uses TRBV27 and TRBJ1-3; no clear D gene. The CDR3 runs to 14 residues. CDR1 is MNHEY, CDR2 SMNVEV, per germline (reference sequence). V lost 8 bases to trimming and J lost 1 base, with 12 bases between them. The CDR3 coding sequence is TGTGCCAGCGGACGGACGGGATCTGGAAACACCATATATTTT. Protein product: CASGRTGSGNTIYF.

The chain carries TRBV20-1 and TRBJ2-3; 7 bases are shared with TRBD2. CDR3 length: 14 residues. CDR1 and CDR2 from the germline V gene are DFQATT and SNEGSKA (reference sequence). V trimming: 3 bases; J trimming: 0 bases; junction bases outside the gene matches: 3. The CDR3 here is CSASAAGSTDTQYF. CDR3 nucleotides: TGCAGTGCTAGTGCAGCGGGGAGCACAGATACGCAGTATTTT.

The chain links TRBV28 to TRBJ2-7, with 9 bases identical to TRBD1. Germline-derived CDR1 and CDR2 are MDHEN and SYDVKM. V was clipped by 5 bases and J by 5 bases; unmatched bases: 10. There are 15 residues in the CDR3. In DNA, the CDR3 is TGTGCCAGCAGTGTAACCGGGACAGGGTTCCACGAGCAGTACTTC. Translating it yields CASSVTGTGFHEQYF.

V is TRBV7-8 and J is TRBJ2-7; 7 nucleotides align to TRBD1. The CDR3 is made up of 19 amino acids. The ends lost 1 base at V and 3 bases at J; junction bases unmatched: 18. From germline, CDR1 is SGHVS and CDR2 FQNEAQ. Written as DNA, the CDR3 is TGTGCCAGCAGCTTAGGTTTCCCAACCCCGGGACAGATACTCTACGAGCAGTACTTC. Residues: CASSLGFPTPGQILYEQYF.

J is TRBJ2-7 and V is TRBV19, with a weak D call TRBD1 (6 bases). From germline, CDR1 is LNHDA and CDR2 SQIVND (reference sequence). This CDR3 contains 15 residues. Trimming stripped 6 bases from V and 1 base from J, with 16 bases between. The CDR3: CASRPQGSKSYEQYF. Written as DNA, the CDR3 is TGTGCCAGTAGGCCTCAGGGGTCAAAGTCCTACGAGCAGTACTTC. Together with reference TRBV19 and TRBJ2-7, the CDR3 gives the full variable domain: DGGITQSPKYLFRKEGQNVTLSCEQNLNHDAMYWYRQDPGQGLRLIYYSQIVNDFQKGDIAEGYSVSREKKESFPLTVTSAQKNPTAFYLCASRPQGSKSYEQYFGPGTRLTVT.

This clone was seen a single time. V and J are TRBV5-1 and TRBJ2-5; perhaps TRBD1 as D (5 bases). V gave up 4 bases and J gave up 3 bases, with 13 bases separating them. The CDR3 sequence is 14 residues long. Germline values: CDR1 SGHRS, CDR2 YFSETQ. This CDR3 is CASSPGHTEETQYF. The DNA for the CDR3 is TGCGCCAGCAGCCCCGGACATACAGAAGAGACCCAGTACTTC.

The CDR3 loop reads CASRQGASQETQYF. The DNA for the CDR3 is TGTGCCAGTCGACAGGGGGCCTCCCAAGAGACCCAGTACTTC. The chain joins TRBV6-5 to TRBJ2-5; 10 bases agree with TRBD1. V lost 9 bases to trimming and J lost 1 base; unmatched junction nucleotides: 5. The CDR3 length is 14 residues. Germline loops: CDR1 MNHEY, CDR2 SVGAGI.

The chain joins TRBV15 to TRBJ1-5, with a tentative D call TRBD1 (5 bases). V lost 0 bases and J 5 bases, leaving 20 bases between the germline ends. This CDR3 has 18 amino acids. Germline V gene lookup returns CDR1 LNHNV and CDR2 YYDKDF (reference sequence). The chain's CDR3 is CATSREKGVSGPYQPQHF. The CDR3 nucleotides read TGTGCCACCAGCAGAGAGAAAGGGGTTTCGGGTCCGTATCAGCCCCAGCATTTT.

In DNA form, the CDR3 reads TGTGCCAGCAGCTCTCTAGCGGGGGAGTACAATGAGCAGTTCTTC. It codes for CASSSLAGEYNEQFF. This rearrangement joins TRBV7-3 to TRBJ2-1; 10 bases align to TRBD2. The germline V gene encodes CDR1 SGHTA and CDR2 FQGTGA. The CDR3 has 15 amino acids. V was clipped by 4 bases and J by 4 bases; unmatched bases: 4.

The chain combines TRBV6-5 with TRBJ2-7, with 7 bases that match TRBD1. CDR3 length: 14 residues. Looked up from germline, CDR1 is MNHEY and CDR2 is SVGAGI. V gave up 4 bases and J gave up 5 bases; unmatched junction bases: 8. CDR3 loop: CASSSGQAVNEQYF. The CDR3 DNA sequence: TGTGCCAGCAGTTCCGGACAGGCCGTAAACGAGCAGTACTTC.

The chain links TRBV2 to TRBJ2-3; D possibly corresponds to TRBD2 (6 bases). Germline loops: CDR1 SNHLY, CDR2 FYNNEI. V gave up 0 bases and J gave up 1 base, with 14 bases separating them. This CDR3 is 17 amino acids long. CDR3: CASSEALGGAGTDTQYF. The CDR3 coding sequence is TGTGCCAGCAGTGAAGCGCTTGGCGGGGCCGGCACAGATACGCAGTATTTT.

CDR3 coding DNA: TGTGCCAGCAGCTCGCAGGTCGACTATGGCTACACCTTC. Encoded protein: CASSSQVDYGYTF. This chain links TRBV7-8 with TRBJ1-2; the D is unclear. With 4 bases removed from V and 3 bases from J, the gap between germline ends came to 9 bases. The V gene's germline CDR1 is SGHVS and CDR2 FQNEAQ. CDR3 length equals 13 residues.

The rearrangement joins TRBV29-1 to TRBJ2-7; 7 nucleotides agree with TRBD1. In germline, CDR1 is SQVTM, CDR2 ANQGSEA. Unmatched junction bases numbered 9, after V lost 6 bases and J lost 7 bases. CDR3 length: 12 amino acids. The CDR3: CSVGTGVEEQYF. Written as DNA, the CDR3 is TGCAGCGTGGGAACAGGGGTGGAAGAGCAGTACTTC.

The chain employs TRBV6-1 and TRBJ1-5; TRBD1 agrees at 12 bases. The V gene's germline CDR1 is MNHNS and CDR2 SASEGT. This CDR3 comprises 18 residues. V shed 4 bases and J 6 bases; nucleotides not matched to a gene: 13. CDR3 in DNA: TGTGCCAGCAGTGGAATTTGGGGACAGGGGGCTGTGGTTCAGCCCCAGCATTTT. Amino acids: CASSGIWGQGAVVQPQHF.

This chain uses TRBV4-1 with TRBJ2-1; 7 bases fit TRBD2. This CDR3 comprises 18 residues. The germline V gene encodes CDR1 MGHRA and CDR2 YSYEKL. V dropped 1 base and J dropped 4; count of bases not matched to a gene: 13. CDR3 loop: CASSQVDMGLPIYNEQFF. The CDR3 DNA sequence: TGCGCCAGCAGCCAAGTAGACATGGGACTACCGATATACAATGAGCAGTTCTTC.

The V call is TRBV30, the J call TRBJ1-2; D is undetermined. The germline V gene has CDR1 GTSNPN and CDR2 SVGIG (reference sequence). This CDR3 is 12 amino acids long. The V and J ends lost 6 bases and 5 bases respectively, with 13 bases between them. The CDR3 spells CACNPGRYGYTF. The CDR3 DNA reads TGTGCCTGTAACCCTGGGAGGTATGGCTACACCTTC.

This clone came up a few times. The chain recombines TRBV7-9 with TRBJ1-2; TRBD1 is a possible D gene (5 bases). The germline gives CDR1 SEHNR, CDR2 FQNEAQ (reference sequence). CDR3 length equals 14 residues. With 5 bases removed from V and 4 bases from J, the gap between germline ends came to 14 bases. CDR3 sequence: CASSPLQGGYGYTF. The CDR3 DNA follows: TGTGCCAGCAGCCCCCTTCAGGGAGGCTATGGCTACACCTTC.